This is a list of T cell receptor beta chains from one sample in a study of shared clonotypes between healthy human individuals. Some clones are missing from TCRdb's copy, which holds only in-frame ones; the method was immunoSEQ multiplex PCR. The sample has about 2.1 million clones, around 95% seen once. Specimen: naive CD8+ T cells from PBMCs. These receptors all stem from a man in his late teens or twenties in good health. Some clones in this sample may be carry-over from other donors' samples. CDR3s include the opening cysteine and the closing phenylalanine or tryptophan. A D gene is named only where the DNA matches it firmly.

d_call	v_call	j_call	cdr3_aa
.	TRBV28	TRBJ1-5	CASSNRDLNQPQHF
.	TRBV28	TRBJ2-7	CASSPRVVVMVASYEQYF
.	TRBV7-3	TRBJ2-5	CASSPSVALGTQYF
TRBD1	TRBV6-1	TRBJ2-7	CASRGGDRVYEQYF
.	TRBV7-9	TRBJ1-1	CASSLDRTDEAFF
.	TRBV7-7	TRBJ2-1	CASSLALGASYNEQFF
.	TRBV5-1	TRBJ2-1	CASTHARDPYNEQFF
TRBD2	TRBV28	TRBJ2-7	CASSNLVRGRDYEQYF
.	TRBV29-1	TRBJ1-1	CSAMKNTEAFF
.	TRBV9	TRBJ2-1	CASSGDIGTSGEQFF